Presented here are 25 T cell receptor beta chains from one specimen sequenced in a study of identifying expanded T cells in peripheral blood. The protocol was immunoSEQ multiplex PCR, while the TCRdb copy is restricted to in-frame clones and leaves out a portion. Here the sample spans some 75,000 clones, under 90% being singletons. Sequencing used blood. The receptors come from a person aged 18 to 70 in good health.

This chain connects TRBV19 to TRBJ2-6; no definite D call. The CDR3 totals 18 residues. Trimming cost V 5 bases and J 0 bases, with 17 bases left between them. Germline assignment: CDR1 LNHDA and CDR2 SQIVND (reference sequence). The CDR3 nucleotides read TGTGCCAGTAGTCCCCGCACCAGCGCCAGCTCTGGGGCCAACGTCCTGACTTTC. Protein: CASSPRTSASSGANVLTF. The complete variable domain, with remaining parts taken from reference TRBV19 and TRBJ2-6, reads DGGITQSPKYLFRKEGQNVTLSCEQNLNHDAMYWYRQDPGQGLRLIYYSQIVNDFQKGDIAEGYSVSREKKESFPLTVTSAQKNPTAFYLCASSPRTSASSGANVLTFGAGSRLTVL.

This clone was counted once. The V and J genes are TRBV21-1 and TRBJ1-4. TRBV21-1 is a listed pseudogene. There are 11 residues in the CDR3. DNA for the CDR3: TGTGCCAGCAGCACCGGAGAAAAACTGTTTTTT. This codes for CASSTGEKLFF.

J is TRBJ2-3 and V is TRBV19, with D possibly called TRBD1 or TRBD2 (5 bases each). The CDR3 is made up of 14 amino acids. V shed 3 bases and J shed 3 bases, with 10 bases lying between them. CDR1 and CDR2 from the germline V gene are LNHDA and SQIVND (reference sequence). The CDR3: CASSMRWGTDTQYF. The DNA of the CDR3 is TGTGCCAGTAGTATGCGGTGGGGGACAGATACGCAGTATTTT.

This clone was found a few times. The chain links TRBV6-1 to TRBJ1-3; the D gene is possibly TRBD1 (5 bases). Germline CDR1 MNHNS, CDR2 SASEGT. V was cut by 5 bases and J by 6 bases, with 8 bases left in between. There are 12 residues in the CDR3. CDR3 sequence reads: CASSQGPNTIYF. CDR3 bases: TGTGCCAGCAGTCAGGGACCAAACACCATATATTTT.

The chain combines TRBV5-6 with TRBJ2-2; 7 nucleotides match TRBD1. The CDR3 totals 16 residues. Germline CDR1 reads SGHDT; CDR2 reads YYEEEE. Trimming cost V 1 base and J 2 bases; bases outside gene matches: 5. In DNA form, the CDR3 reads TGTGCCAGCAGCTTGTTGGGGACAGAAAACACCGGGGAGCTGTTTTTT. Protein: CASSLLGTENTGELFF.

In this sample, this clone turned up once. The J gene is TRBJ2-7, the V gene TRBV28, with D possibly matching TRBD2 (6 bases). V lost 7 bases and J lost 7, with 14 bases in between. This CDR3 comprises 12 residues. From germline, CDR1 is MDHEN and CDR2 SYDVKM. This CDR3 is CASTDHGGEQYF. For the CDR3, the DNA is TGTGCCAGCACCGACCATGGAGGGGAGCAGTACTTC.

The V gene is TRBV7-2, the J gene TRBJ2-3; the D is unclear. This CDR3 is built from 12 residues. Germline V CDR1 and CDR2: SGHTA, FQGNSA. Trimming cost V 3 bases and J 4 bases, with 5 bases left between them. The CDR3 bases are TGTGCCAGCAGCTTGTCGTCAGATACGCAGTATTTT. This gives the protein CASSLSSDTQYF. Full variable domain (remainder filled in from reference TRBV7-2 and TRBJ2-3): GAGVSQSPSNKVTEKGKDVELRCDPISGHTALYWYRQSLGQGLEFLIYFQGNSAPDKSGLPSDRFSAERTGGSVSTLTIQRTQQEDSAVYLCASSLSSDTQYFGPGTRLTVL.

The chain is built from TRBV14 and TRBJ2-2; D uncertain. Trimming removed 0 bases from V and 6 bases from J, with 5 bases in between. CDR3 length equals 13 residues. CDR1 SGHDN and CDR2 FVKESK come from the germline V gene. This chain's CDR3 is CASSQDYAGELFF. Written as DNA, the CDR3 is TGTGCCAGCAGCCAAGATTATGCCGGGGAGCTGTTTTTT.

This clone has only a few counts. The chain links TRBV28 to TRBJ1-2; possibly TRBD1 for D (6 bases). Trimming pared 6 bases from V and 4 bases from J, leaving 12 bases between. The CDR3 sequence is 13 residues long. Looked up from germline, CDR1 is MDHEN and CDR2 is SYDVKM. This CDR3 reads CASRTDRLYGYTF. The CDR3 DNA follows: TGTGCCAGCAGGACCGACAGGCTCTATGGCTACACCTTC.

CDR3 residues: CASSPLFGLPRGKETQYF. Written as DNA, the CDR3 is TGTGCCAGCAGCCCCCTCTTCGGGCTCCCTCGGGGAAAAGAGACCCAGTACTTC. J is TRBJ2-5 and V is TRBV21-1; the D call TRBD2 from the table was never checked on the DNA. TRBV21-1 counts as a pseudogene. The CDR3 contains 18 residues.

The V and J genes are TRBV7-3 and TRBJ2-2; D might be TRBD2 (6 bases). Germline assignment: CDR1 SGHTA and CDR2 FQGTGA. The CDR3 totals 14 residues. V lost 4 bases and J 6 bases, leaving 12 bases between the germline ends. This CDR3 is CASSSGPGAGELFF. CDR3 in DNA: TGTGCCAGCAGCTCCGGGCCGGGGGCCGGGGAGCTGTTTTTT.

The chain combines TRBV7-2 with TRBJ2-1; the D gene is possibly TRBD2 (6 bases). Deletions cut 2 bases from V and 4 bases from J, with 9 bases between. Looked up from germline, CDR1 is SGHTA and CDR2 is FQGNSA. The CDR3 is 14 amino acids. Here the CDR3 DNA reads TGTGCCAGCAGCTTACTAGCGTCATACAATGAGCAGTTCTTC. Translation: CASSLLASYNEQFF.

This clone was seen just once. The chain employs TRBV27 and TRBJ2-1, with TRBD2 matching 7 bases. The V segment lost 3 bases and the J segment 5 bases; nucleotides outside the gene matches: 16. This CDR3 spans 18 amino acids. Germline loops: CDR1 MNHEY, CDR2 SMNVEV (reference sequence). CDR3 residues: CASSFRDPYSGRNNEQFF. The CDR3 DNA is TGTGCCAGCAGTTTCCGGGACCCATATAGCGGGCGCAACAATGAGCAGTTCTTC.

The chain recombines TRBV5-1 with TRBJ2-3; 8 bases are shared with TRBD2. From germline, CDR1 is SGHRS and CDR2 YFSETQ. V trimming: 4 bases; J trimming: 6 bases; junction bases outside the gene matches: 10. The CDR3 has 15 residues. CDR3 nucleotide sequence: TGCGCCAGCAGCCAGCGGGAGTCAGAGCATGATACGCAGTATTTT. Its protein is CASSQRESEHDTQYF.

The CDR3 is CASSPRNSGHQYF. The CDR3 coding sequence is TGTGCCAGCTCACCCCGGAATAGCGGACACCAGTATTTT. The chain uses TRBV18 and TRBJ2-3, with a tentative D call TRBD2 (6 bases). The ends were cut back, 3 bases at V and 12 bases at J, with 16 bases in the middle. This CDR3 contains 13 residues. Germline CDR1 and CDR2: KGHSH and LQKENI.

The chain couples TRBV19 to TRBJ1-4; 12 bases match TRBD1. The CDR3 extends over 15 amino acids. CDR1 and CDR2 (germline): LNHDA, SQIVND (reference sequence). With V trimmed by 3 bases and J by 7 bases, 3 bases remained unmatched. CDR3 region: CASSMGTGGVEKLFF. CDR3 nucleotides: TGTGCCAGTAGTATGGGGACAGGGGGCGTTGAAAAACTGTTTTTT.

This rearrangement joins TRBV5-5 to TRBJ1-4; the D gene is possibly TRBD1 (6 bases). Per germline, CDR1 SGHKS and CDR2 YYEKEE (reference sequence). V dropped 0 bases and J dropped 5 bases, with 8 bases sitting between them. The CDR3 spans 14 residues. The CDR3 bases are TGTGCCAGCAGCTTGGAAGGGGGGAATGAAAAACTGTTTTTT. Its protein is CASSLEGGNEKLFF.

This chain uses TRBV21-1 with TRBJ1-3. TRBV21-1 has pseudogene status. The CDR3 extends over 14 amino acids. The CDR3 DNA reads TGTGCCAGCAGCAAAGACCCGAGCCGAAACACCATATATTTT. Translating it yields CASSKDPSRNTIYF.

The rearrangement joins TRBV4-1 to TRBJ2-7, with D perhaps matching TRBD2 (6 bases). The germline CDR1 and CDR2 sequences are MGHRA and YSYEKL. CDR3 length: 16 amino acids. V was pared by 1 base and J by 0 bases, with 13 bases between. The CDR3 spells CASSQALASSSYEQYF. The CDR3 nucleotides are TGCGCCAGCAGCCAAGCCCTAGCGAGTTCCTCCTACGAGCAGTACTTC.

CDR3 amino acids: CASSYSFPGSGYTF. In nucleotides, the CDR3 is TGTGCCAGCAGTTATTCTTTCCCCGGATCCGGCTACACCTTC. The gene calls are TRBV6-5 and TRBJ1-2; D is ambiguous. V was cut by 3 bases and J by 8 bases, with 16 bases left in between. The germline V gene has CDR1 MNHEY and CDR2 SVGAGI. The CDR3 totals 14 residues.

The chain employs TRBV7-9 and TRBJ2-7; D unresolved. CDR3 length: 12 residues. The germline V and J ends were trimmed by 4 bases and 3 bases, with 7 bases remaining between them. Germline lookup yields CDR1 SEHNR and CDR2 FQNEAQ (reference sequence). The CDR3 coding sequence is TGTGCCAGCAGCTCTATGATCTACGAGCAGTACTTC. This sequence encodes CASSSMIYEQYF.

The chain carries TRBV25-1 and TRBJ1-2; D might be TRBD1 (6 bases). Germline CDR1 reads MGHDK; CDR2 reads SYGVNS. Trimming pared 5 bases from V and 2 bases from J, leaving 9 bases between. The CDR3 is made up of 13 amino acids. CDR3 bases: TGTGCCAGCAGTCCTGACAGGAACTATGGCTACACCTTC. Its protein is CASSPDRNYGYTF.

The rearrangement joins TRBV5-1 to TRBJ2-1; 11 positions agree with TRBD1. Trimming cost V 1 base and J 5 bases; bases outside gene matches: 8. The CDR3 covers 17 residues. Looked up from germline, CDR1 is SGHRS and CDR2 is YFSETQ. The CDR3, as DNA: TGCGCCAGCAGCTTGAGGACCGGGACAGGGGGGAACAATGAGCAGTTCTTC. Translating it yields CASSLRTGTGGNNEQFF.

V is TRBV5-1 and J is TRBJ2-6; weak D call: TRBD1 (5 bases). From germline, CDR1 is SGHRS and CDR2 YFSETQ. This CDR3 has 15 amino acids. The germline V and J ends were trimmed by 0 bases and 3 bases, with 7 bases remaining between them. CDR3 DNA: TGCGCCAGCAGCTTGGGGGGCGGTGGGGCCAACGTCCTGACTTTC. Translated, it gives CASSLGGGGANVLTF.

The rearrangement uses TRBV7-6 and TRBJ2-2; D is uncertain. Between the trimmed V and J ends, which lost 1 base and 4 bases, there was a span of 10 bases. The CDR3 runs to 15 residues. Germline CDR1 and CDR2: SGHVS and FNYEAQ. The DNA of the CDR3 is TGTGCCAGCAGCTTAGTGTCAAGCTTCACCGGGGAGCTGTTTTTT. This gives the protein CASSLVSSFTGELFF.